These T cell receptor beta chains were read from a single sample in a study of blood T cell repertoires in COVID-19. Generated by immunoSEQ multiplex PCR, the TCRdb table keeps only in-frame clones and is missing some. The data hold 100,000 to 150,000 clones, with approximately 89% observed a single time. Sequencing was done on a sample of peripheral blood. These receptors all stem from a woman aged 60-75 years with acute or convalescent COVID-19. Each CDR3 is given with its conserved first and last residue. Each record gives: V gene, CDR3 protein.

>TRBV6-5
CASSRDNVNTEAFF
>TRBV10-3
CAISERRGNQPQHF
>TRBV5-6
CASSSTNEHTGDGYTF
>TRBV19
CAPERQVNSGNTIYF
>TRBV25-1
CASRPSQGRNSPLHF
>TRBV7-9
CASTTGGGTEAFF
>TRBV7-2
CASTLRPGQGGGGYTF
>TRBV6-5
CASNLGGLNTEAFF
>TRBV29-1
CSVEELAGEKLFF
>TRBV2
CASSEGAAGGYTF
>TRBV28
CASSSPGGSGYTF
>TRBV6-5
CASATSGAPYNEQFF
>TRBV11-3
CASSFQGAGRNTEAFF
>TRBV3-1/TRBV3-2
CASGGTAQETQYF
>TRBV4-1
CASSQERHTTYGYTF